This record covers a single T cell receptor (beta chain). Antigen unknown. Assay: immunoSEQ multiplex PCR; the TCRdb copy retains only in-frame clones and omits some. The profile shows roughly 49,000 clones, 80% to 95% of them singletons. The source of the sample is a study of a mutant IDH1 vaccine in newly diagnosed glioma. As to time point: week 35, safety follow-up. In the vaccine, a single dose held 300 ug of the mutant IDH1 20-mer peptide, along with topical imiquimod. Donors' newly diagnosed IDH1-mutant WHO grade 3 or 4 astrocytomas lacked nuclear ATRX. V was clipped by 3 bases and J by 4 bases, with 11 bases between them. The germline CDR1 and CDR2 sequences are KGHSH and LQKENI. The CDR3 contains 14 residues.

The sample here was PBMCs, taken from a glioma patient whose treatment included an IDH1 peptide vaccine. This TCR was sampled from a man aged 50 to 60 with glioma. The chain uses TRBV18 and TRBJ2-3, with a weak D call TRBD1 (5 bases). The CDR3 region is CASSPQGRSDTQYF. Written as DNA, the CDR3 is TGTGCCAGCTCACCCCAGGGCAGATCAGATACGCAGTATTTT.